Presented here are 13 T cell receptor beta chains from one specimen sequenced in a study of graft-versus-host responses after intestinal transplantation. Their antigens are not known. This table comes from immunoSEQ multiplex PCR, and its TCRdb copy is limited to in-frame clones, with some not included. In the table there are over 80,000 clones, about nine tenths of which are singletons. The sequenced sample was unstimulated CD4+ T cells sorted from spleen or lymph node cells, obtained before transplant. Receptors were obtained from a human donor who was the organ donor for an intestinal transplant.

V gene TRBV27 combines with J gene TRBJ1-2; 8 bases match TRBD1. The trim removed 3 bases at V and 4 bases at J, leaving 7 bases unmatched. The CDR3 is 15 amino acids. Germline lookup yields CDR1 MNHEY and CDR2 SMNVEV (reference sequence). CDR3 DNA sequence: TGTGCCAGCAGTTTCCAGGGGGCGGGCGGCTATGGCTACACCTTC. This codes for CASSFQGAGGYGYTF.

The V call is TRBV7-9, the J call TRBJ1-6; no clear D. Germline CDR1 is SEHNR and CDR2 is FQNEAQ (reference sequence). The CDR3 extends over 13 amino acids. Trimming cost V 5 bases and J 6 bases, with 8 bases left between them. The CDR3 nucleotides are TGTGCCAGCAGCCCAGGACTTAATTCACCCCTCCACTTT. It specifies CASSPGLNSPLHF.

V is TRBV7-2 and J is TRBJ2-3, with 8 nucleotides matching TRBD2. The CDR3 covers 15 residues. CDR1 is SGHTA and CDR2 is FQGNSA in the germline V gene. J gave up 6 bases and V 1 base, and 6 bases lay outside the gene matches. CDR3 in DNA: TGTGCCAGCAGCTTAGATGGGACTAGTACGGATACGCAGTATTTT. Its protein is CASSLDGTSTDTQYF.

The chain couples TRBV4-1 to TRBJ2-5, with no clear D. The CDR3 is 14 amino acids. Germline assignment: CDR1 MGHRA and CDR2 YSYEKL. Trimming pared 0 bases from V and 4 bases from J, leaving 9 bases between. CDR3 region: CASSQDERIETQYF. For the CDR3, the DNA is TGCGCCAGCAGCCAAGATGAGCGCATAGAGACCCAGTACTTC.

J is TRBJ1-2 and V is TRBV7-9; no definite D call. There are 13 residues in the CDR3. Germline assignment: CDR1 SEHNR and CDR2 FQNEAQ (reference sequence). The germline V and J ends were trimmed by 4 bases and 5 bases, with 11 bases remaining between them. The CDR3 DNA is TGTGCCAGCAGCTCGCAGGTTGCGTATGGCTACACCTTC. Residues: CASSSQVAYGYTF.

A word on this clone: At one end the junction does not follow the germline gene, possibly because of a read error. The V and J genes are TRBV29-1 and TRBJ2-1, with TRBD2 matching 9 bases. This CDR3 region has 14 residues. Germline V gene sequence: CDR1 SQVTM, CDR2 ANQGSEA. This CDR3 is CSVGGGGSYNEQLF. CDR3 in DNA: TGCAGCGTTGGCGGGGGGGGCTCCTACAATGAGCAGCTCTTC.

V gene TRBV19 combines with J gene TRBJ1-2, with no clear D. V was clipped by 4 bases and J by 10 bases, with 16 bases between them. Germline CDR1 is LNHDA and CDR2 is SQIVND (reference sequence). The CDR3 spans 13 residues. The CDR3: CASSREATGYYTF. The CDR3 region has the DNA TGTGCCAGTAGTAGAGAAGCGACCGGGTACTACACCTTC.

The rearrangement links TRBV4-1 to TRBJ2-3, with D unclear. Germline assignment: CDR1 MGHRA and CDR2 YSYEKL. Between the trimmed V and J ends, which lost 7 bases and 2 bases, there was a span of 16 bases. The CDR3 runs to 15 residues. The CDR3: CASTPYGGTTDTQYF. CDR3 sequence (DNA): TGCGCCAGCACCCCGTATGGCGGCACCACAGATACGCAGTATTTT.

The chain carries TRBV5-1 and TRBJ2-3, with a possible D match to TRBD2 (5 bases). The CDR3 spans 14 residues. Looked up from germline, CDR1 is SGHRS and CDR2 is YFSETQ. V shed 4 bases and J shed 1 base, with 10 bases lying between them. CDR3 in amino acids: CASSRGSRTDTQYF. Here the CDR3 DNA reads TGCGCCAGCAGCCGCGGGTCACGCACAGATACGCAGTATTTT.

J is TRBJ2-5 and V is TRBV7-2; 13 bases line up with TRBD2. Germline-derived CDR1 and CDR2 are SGHTA and FQGNSA. This CDR3 has 14 residues. Trimming removed 6 bases from V and 4 bases from J; junction bases left unmatched: 2. This chain's CDR3 is CASRLAGGGETQYF. In DNA form, the CDR3 reads TGTGCCAGCAGACTAGCGGGGGGGGGAGAGACCCAGTACTTC.

A single count supports this clone. The chain employs TRBV28 and TRBJ2-3; weak D call: TRBD2 (6 bases). Germline loops: CDR1 MDHEN, CDR2 SYDVKM. The CDR3 loop spans 14 amino acids. V was clipped by 7 bases and J by 4 bases, with 15 bases between them. The CDR3 bases are TGTGCCAGCAAGGAGGGTGGTGGTCCAGATACGCAGTATTTT. Residues: CASKEGGGPDTQYF.

The rearrangement uses TRBV7-9 and TRBJ2-7, with TRBD1 matching over 9 bases. The length of the CDR3 is 17 residues. Trimming took 5 bases from V and 2 from J; bases not matched to a gene: 13. Germline V gene data show CDR1 as SEHNR and CDR2 as FQNEAQ (reference sequence). The CDR3, as DNA: TGTGCCAGCAGCCTCAACAAATACCGGGACAGGGCCTACGAGCAGTACTTC. As protein: CASSLNKYRDRAYEQYF.

This clone occurred once. The V gene is TRBV19, the J gene TRBJ1-2; no definite D call. V lost 2 bases, J lost 7 bases, and 11 bases lay in between. Per germline, CDR1 LNHDA and CDR2 SQIVND (reference sequence). The CDR3 spans 13 residues. The CDR3 region has the DNA TGTGCCAGTAGTATACGAGGAATGAGTGGCTACACCTTC. Encoded protein: CASSIRGMSGYTF.